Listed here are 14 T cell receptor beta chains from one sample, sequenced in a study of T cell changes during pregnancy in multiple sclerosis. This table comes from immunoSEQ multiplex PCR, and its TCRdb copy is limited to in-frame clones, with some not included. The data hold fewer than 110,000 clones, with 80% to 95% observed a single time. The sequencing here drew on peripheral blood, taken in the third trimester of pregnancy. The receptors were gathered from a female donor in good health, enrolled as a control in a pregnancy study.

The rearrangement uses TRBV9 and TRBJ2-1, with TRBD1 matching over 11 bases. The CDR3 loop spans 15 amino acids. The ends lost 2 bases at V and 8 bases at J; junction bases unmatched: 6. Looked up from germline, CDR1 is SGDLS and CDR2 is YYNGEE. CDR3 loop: CASSVRDRGFYEQFF. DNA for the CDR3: TGTGCCAGCAGCGTCCGGGACAGGGGGTTCTATGAGCAGTTCTTC. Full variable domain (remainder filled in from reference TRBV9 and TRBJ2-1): DSGVTQTPKHLITATGQRVTLRCSPRSGDLSVYWYQQSLDQGLQFLIQYYNGEERAKGNILERFSAQQFPDLHSELNLSSLELGDSALYFCASSVRDRGFYEQFFGPGTRLTVL.

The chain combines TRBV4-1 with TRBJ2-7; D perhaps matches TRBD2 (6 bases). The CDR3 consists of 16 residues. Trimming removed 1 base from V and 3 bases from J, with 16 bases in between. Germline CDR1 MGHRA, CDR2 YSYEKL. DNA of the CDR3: TGCGCCAGCAGCCAAGCCGGCCAGGGACTGATCTACGAGCAGTACTTC. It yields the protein CASSQAGQGLIYEQYF.

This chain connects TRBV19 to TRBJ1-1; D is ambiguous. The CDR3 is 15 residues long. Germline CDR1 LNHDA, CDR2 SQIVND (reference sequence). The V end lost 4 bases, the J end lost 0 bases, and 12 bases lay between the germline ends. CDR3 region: CASSTYTTMNTEAFF. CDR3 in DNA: TGTGCCAGTAGTACCTACACGACAATGAACACTGAAGCTTTCTTT.

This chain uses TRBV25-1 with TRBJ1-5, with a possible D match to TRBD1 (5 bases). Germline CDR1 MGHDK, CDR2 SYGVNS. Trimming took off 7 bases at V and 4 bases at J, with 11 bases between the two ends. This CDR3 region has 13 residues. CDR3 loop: CASIGRGNQPQHF. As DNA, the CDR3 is TGTGCCAGCATCGGTAGGGGAAATCAGCCCCAGCATTTT.

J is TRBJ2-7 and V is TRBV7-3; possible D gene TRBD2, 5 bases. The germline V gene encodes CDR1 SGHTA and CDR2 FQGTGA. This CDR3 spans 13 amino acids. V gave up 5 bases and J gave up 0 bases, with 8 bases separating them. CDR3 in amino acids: CASSPGFSYEQYF. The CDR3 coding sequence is TGTGCCAGCAGCCCGGGGTTCTCCTACGAGCAGTACTTC.

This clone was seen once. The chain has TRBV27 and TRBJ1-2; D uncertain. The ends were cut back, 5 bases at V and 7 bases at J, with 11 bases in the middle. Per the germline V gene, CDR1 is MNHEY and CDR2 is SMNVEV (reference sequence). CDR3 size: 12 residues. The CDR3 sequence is CASSAYGVGYTF. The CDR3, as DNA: TGTGCCAGCAGTGCCTACGGGGTTGGCTACACCTTC.

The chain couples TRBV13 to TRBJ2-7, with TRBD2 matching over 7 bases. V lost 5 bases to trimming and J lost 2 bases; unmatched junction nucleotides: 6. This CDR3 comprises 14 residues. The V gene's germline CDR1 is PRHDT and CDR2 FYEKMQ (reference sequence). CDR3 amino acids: CASSPGGSAYEQYF. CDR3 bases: TGTGCCAGCAGCCCCGGGGGGTCAGCCTACGAGCAGTACTTC.

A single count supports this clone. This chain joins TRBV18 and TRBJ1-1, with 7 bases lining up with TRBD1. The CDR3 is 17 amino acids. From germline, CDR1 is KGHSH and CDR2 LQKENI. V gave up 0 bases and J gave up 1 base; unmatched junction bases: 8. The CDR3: CASSPPKSTGKNTEAFF. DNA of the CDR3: TGTGCCAGCTCACCACCTAAATCGACAGGGAAGAACACTGAAGCTTTCTTT.

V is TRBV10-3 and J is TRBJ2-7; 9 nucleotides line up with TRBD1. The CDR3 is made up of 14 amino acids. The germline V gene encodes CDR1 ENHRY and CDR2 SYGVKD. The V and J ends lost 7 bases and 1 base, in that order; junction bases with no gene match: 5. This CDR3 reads CAINPDRGSYEQYF. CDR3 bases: TGTGCCATCAATCCGGACAGGGGTTCCTACGAGCAGTACTTC.

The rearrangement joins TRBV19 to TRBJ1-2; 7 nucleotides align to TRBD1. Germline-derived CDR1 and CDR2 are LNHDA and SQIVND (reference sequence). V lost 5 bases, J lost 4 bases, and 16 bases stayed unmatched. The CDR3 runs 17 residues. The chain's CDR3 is CASSPATGYKSSYGYTF. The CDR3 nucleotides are TGTGCCAGTAGTCCGGCGACAGGGTACAAGTCCTCCTATGGCTACACCTTC.

The chain's CDR3 is CASSVGSTGTDTQYF. CDR3 DNA sequence: TGTGCCAGCAGCGTAGGATCGACAGGCACAGATACGCAGTATTTT. This chain links TRBV9 with TRBJ2-3, with a possible D match to TRBD1 (5 bases). V shed 0 bases and J shed 1 base, with 9 bases lying between them. The CDR3 totals 15 residues. CDR1 and CDR2 (germline): SGDLS, YYNGEE. Full variable domain (rest looked up from reference TRBV9 and TRBJ2-3): DSGVTQTPKHLITATGQRVTLRCSPRSGDLSVYWYQQSLDQGLQFLIQYYNGEERAKGNILERFSAQQFPDLHSELNLSSLELGDSALYFCASSVGSTGTDTQYFGPGTRLTVL.

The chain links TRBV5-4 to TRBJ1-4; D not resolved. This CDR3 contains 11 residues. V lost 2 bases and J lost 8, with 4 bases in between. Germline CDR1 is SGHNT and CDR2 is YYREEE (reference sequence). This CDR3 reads CASSFGEKLFF. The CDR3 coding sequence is TGTGCCAGCAGCTTTGGCGAAAAACTGTTTTTT.

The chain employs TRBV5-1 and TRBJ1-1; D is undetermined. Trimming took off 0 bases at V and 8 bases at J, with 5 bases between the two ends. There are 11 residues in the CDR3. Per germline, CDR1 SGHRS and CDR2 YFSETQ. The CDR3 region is CASSLAGEAFF. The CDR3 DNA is TGCGCCAGCAGCTTGGCGGGGGAAGCTTTCTTT.

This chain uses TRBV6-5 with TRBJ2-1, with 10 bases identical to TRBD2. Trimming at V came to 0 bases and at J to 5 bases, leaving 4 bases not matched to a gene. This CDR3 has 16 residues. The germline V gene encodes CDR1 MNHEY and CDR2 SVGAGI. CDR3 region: CASSYSQRGGNNEQFF. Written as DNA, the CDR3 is TGTGCCAGCAGTTACTCCCAGCGGGGGGGGAACAATGAGCAGTTCTTC.